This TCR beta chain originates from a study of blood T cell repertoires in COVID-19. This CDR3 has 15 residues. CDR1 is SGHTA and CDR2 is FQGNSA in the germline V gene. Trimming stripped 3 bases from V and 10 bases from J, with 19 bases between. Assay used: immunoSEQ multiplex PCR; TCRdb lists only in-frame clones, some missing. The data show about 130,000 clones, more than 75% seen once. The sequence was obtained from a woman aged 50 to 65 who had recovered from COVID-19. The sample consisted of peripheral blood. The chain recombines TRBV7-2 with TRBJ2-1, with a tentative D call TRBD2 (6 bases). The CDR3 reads CASSFKGRGGGEQFF. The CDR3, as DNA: TGTGCCAGCAGCTTTAAGGGTCGGGGTGGAGGGGAGCAGTTCTTC.